The following is a TCR beta chain sequence with its context. The data belong to a study of blood T cell repertoires in COVID-19. About the research overall: Samples of COVID-19 (acute and convalescent) were obtained from the United States, Italy and Spain. The cDNA or gDNA used as material had been derived from T cells, B-cell-depleted T cells, or PBMCs.

Original methodology: Researchers report that nucleated cell counts were estimated from reference gene primer amplification. TCRdb keeps only in-frame clones here, not all; method: immunoSEQ multiplex PCR. V and J calls and clone size follow that table, whereas D and trimming were derived from the DNA. Among 120,000 or so clones listed, roughly 90% were seen once. CDR1 and CDR2 from the germline V gene are SEHNR and FQNEAQ (reference sequence). This CDR3 contains 17 residues. The V end lost 2 bases, the J end lost 2 bases, and 18 bases lay between the germline ends. Sequencing used peripheral blood. The clonotype originates from a man aged 45 to 65 with acute or convalescent COVID-19. The chain recombines TRBV7-9 with TRBJ1-1, with no clear D. CDR3 amino acids: CASSLFPAPLRNTEAFF. For the CDR3, the DNA is TGTGCCAGCAGCTTATTCCCCGCGCCCCTCCGAAACACTGAAGCTTTCTTT.